The clone carrying this TCR beta chain is large. Its antigen is not known. CDR3 size: 15 residues. CDR1 is LGHDT and CDR2 is YNNKEL in the germline V gene (reference sequence). V was cut by 0 bases and J by 1 base, with 9 bases left in between. This entry belongs to a study of spatial heterogeneity in lung cancer. Study-wide context: Every unique TCR and UMI combination, on average, appeared more than ten times in raw reads. Study findings and constraints: Tumor mutation count correlated with how many alpha and beta TCRs expanded intratumorally. For tumor T cells, estimated coverage reached only roughly 7% (alpha) and 12% to 15% (beta).

The sample's time point: sample taken at primary tumor resection. The donor group consisted of under 90 patients who had untreated, early-stage non-small cell lung cancer. Every individual TCR cDNA molecule carried its own unique molecular identifier, which allowed correction of PCR and sequencing errors. MiXCR, run by TCRdb on the 5' RACE reads, gives a single entry per CDR3 protein. The sample yields 250 to 350 distinct CDR3 sequences, 22% seen once. The clonotype comes from a male donor with early-stage non-small cell lung cancer. V gene TRBV3-1 combines with J gene TRBJ1-1; D unclear. Sequences were derived from lung tumor tissue, sampled at surgery. CDR3 sequence: CASSQDLGGNTEAFF. The CDR3 DNA reads TGTGCCAGCAGCCAAGATTTGGGAGGGAACACTGAAGCTTTCTTT.